The clone carrying this T cell receptor (beta chain) was seen ten or more times. TCR beta CDR3 regions were amplified from RNA. With the HTBI primer set, the TCR CDR3 went through a first round of RT-PCR. TCRdb reprocessed the multiplex PCR reads via MiXCR and lists one record per CDR3 protein. The sample yields 650,000 to 700,000 distinct CDR3 sequences, roughly a sixth seen once. The authors obtained PBMCs from 7.5 to 10 ml of fresh peripheral blood. This sample was included in a study of T cells in Graves' hyperthyroidism and ophthalmopathy. The CDR3 loop spans 20 amino acids. In germline, CDR1 is KGHDR, CDR2 SFDVKD. V was clipped by 3 bases and J by 9 bases; unmatched bases: 23.

The rearrangement joins TRBV24-1 to TRBJ2-4; 9 bases agree with TRBD2. Input material: blood. This sequence was found in a man in his forties or fifties with Graves' hyperthyroidism. CDR3 in DNA: TGTGCCACCAGTGATACGACGGATACCAAGTGGGGCGGGAGGGCGACCATTCAGTACTTC. Translating gives CATSDTTDTKWGGRATIQYF.